The 14 T cell receptor beta chains given below trace back to one sample, sequenced in a study of early T cells in non-severe SARS-CoV-2 infection. TCRdb itself ran the 5' RACE reads through MiXCR, one entry per CDR3 protein. The table shows 35,000 to 45,000 distinct CDR3 sequences, with around 6.3% occurring only once. This specimen was whole blood, taken at baseline. These receptors all stem from an adult who was a healthcare worker with PCR-confirmed SARS-CoV-2 infection or an uninfected control (not recorded which).

V usage is TRBV7-8 and J usage is TRBJ1-5; weak D call: TRBD1 (6 bases). CDR1 and CDR2 from the germline V gene are SGHVS and FQNEAQ. The CDR3 length is 16 residues. V dropped 4 bases and J dropped 3 bases, with 16 bases sitting between them. As DNA, the CDR3 is TGTGCCAGCAGCTCCCTGGGGGGGCCAGACAATCAGCCCCAGCATTTT. Translated, it gives CASSSLGGPDNQPQHF.

The sample holds many counts of this clonotype. The chain links TRBV30 to TRBJ2-5; D is ambiguous. The V end was cut by 2 bases, the J end by 5 bases, with 6 bases between. This CDR3 is 11 amino acids long. Germline values: CDR1 GTSNPN, CDR2 SVGIG (reference sequence). For the CDR3, the DNA is TGTGCCTGGAGTTCCAGTGAGACCCAGTACTTC. Protein sequence: CAWSSSETQYF. The full variable domain, in which reference TRBV30 and TRBJ2-5 provide the parts outside the CDR3, is SQTIHQWPATLVQPVGSPLSLECTVEGTSNPNLYWYRQAAGRGLQLLFYSVGIGQISSEVPQNLSASRPQDRQFILSSKKLLLSDSGFYLCAWSSSETQYFGPGTRLLVL.

This clonotype was picked up many times. The chain uses TRBV6-2 or TRBV6-3 and TRBJ2-7; possibly TRBD2 for D (5 bases). This CDR3 spans 14 amino acids. Trimming shortened V by 3 bases and J by 7 bases, and 16 bases separated the two germline ends. In germline, CDR1 is MNHEY, CDR2 SVGEGT. The CDR3: CASSYFGITSEQYF. CDR3 nucleotide sequence: TGTGCCAGCAGTTATTTCGGGATCACTTCGGAGCAGTACTTC.

This clonotype was detected many times. The rearrangement uses TRBV7-9 and TRBJ2-7; 7 nucleotides align to TRBD2. Per germline, CDR1 SEHNR and CDR2 FQNEAQ (reference sequence). Trimming removed 5 bases from V and 8 bases from J; junction bases left unmatched: 12. CDR3 length equals 14 residues. The CDR3 DNA sequence: TGTGCCAGCAGCCGCCCCGGGGGGTCGGACAAGCAGTACTTC. As protein: CASSRPGGSDKQYF.

The rearrangement uses TRBV2 and TRBJ2-1; 12 nucleotides line up with TRBD2. CDR3 length: 13 residues. Unmatched junction bases numbered 7, after V lost 10 bases and J lost 9 bases. Germline CDR1 and CDR2: SNHLY and FYNNEI. CDR3 in amino acids: CAKRLAGAREQFF. DNA for the CDR3: TGTGCCAAGAGACTAGCGGGAGCTCGTGAGCAGTTCTTC.

In its sample, this clonotype was seen many times. The rearrangement links TRBV20-1 to TRBJ2-1, with D perhaps TRBD1 (5 bases). The CDR3 sequence is 11 residues long. The germline V gene has CDR1 DFQATT and CDR2 SNEGSKA (reference sequence). V lost 3 bases and J lost 6, with 6 bases in between. In DNA, the CDR3 is TGCAGTGCTAGGCAGGGCAATGAGCAGTTCTTC. Protein product: CSARQGNEQFF.

This clonotype turned up a few times. The chain recombines TRBV6-6 with TRBJ1-5; D is possibly TRBD1 (5 bases). The V and J ends lost 7 bases and 3 bases respectively, with 16 bases between them. This CDR3 spans 15 amino acids. Germline V gene sequence: CDR1 MNHNY, CDR2 SVGAGI (reference sequence). DNA of the CDR3: TGTGCCAGCACCCTCGGGGGGACCCCCAATCAGCCCCAGCATTTT. Protein product: CASTLGGTPNQPQHF.

This clonotype was seen a handful of times. The V and J genes are TRBV3-1 and TRBJ2-5; D may match TRBD1 or TRBD2 (6 bases each). The CDR3 sequence is 17 residues long. The V end was cut by 4 bases, the J end by 2 bases, with 20 bases between. CDR1 and CDR2 from the germline V gene are LGHDT and YNNKEL (reference sequence). The CDR3 here is CASSPRRGRRLQETQYF. DNA for the CDR3: TGTGCCAGCAGCCCCCGGAGGGGGAGGAGGTTGCAAGAGACCCAGTACTTC.

In its sample, this clonotype was seen many times. The junction does not match germline at one end; this may be a read error. The J gene is TRBJ2-5, the V gene TRBV7-7; D may be TRBD1 (5 bases). Germline values: CDR1 SSHAT, CDR2 FNYEAQ (reference sequence). The CDR3 is 14 residues long. The CDR3 bases are TGTGCTAGCAGCCGCCCGGACAACCAAGAGACCCAGTACTTC. The encoded protein is CASSRPDNQETQYF.

In DNA form, the CDR3 reads TGCAGTGCAATAGTATCGGGAAGCCGCTATGGCTACACCTTC. It is translated as CSAIVSGSRYGYTF. The rearrangement joins TRBV20-1 to TRBJ1-2, with no clear D. Trimming cost V 6 bases and J 4 bases, with 18 bases left between them. Per the germline V gene, CDR1 is DFQATT and CDR2 is SNEGSKA (reference sequence). The length of the CDR3 is 14 residues.

The V call is TRBV11-2, the J call TRBJ2-6, with D maybe TRBD2 (5 bases). In germline, CDR1 is SGHAT, CDR2 FQNNGV. V was pared by 9 bases and J by 0 bases, with 18 bases between. This CDR3 has 17 residues. CDR3 residues: CASRKRAARSGANVLTF. The CDR3, as DNA: TGTGCCAGTCGAAAGAGGGCCGCTCGCTCTGGGGCCAACGTCCTGACTTTC.

This chain joins TRBV4-1 and TRBJ1-4, with 8 bases identical to TRBD1. J was trimmed by 0 bases and V by 4 bases; bases with no gene match: 4. The CDR3 has 16 residues. The germline gives CDR1 MGHRA, CDR2 YSYEKL. The CDR3 protein is CASSRDRPTTNEKLFF. The CDR3 DNA reads TGCGCCAGCAGCCGGGACAGGCCCACAACTAATGAAAAACTGTTTTTT.

This clonotype was seen ten or more times. The chain employs TRBV5-8 and TRBJ2-7; TRBD2 matches at 14 bases. The V gene's germline CDR1 is SGHTS and CDR2 YDEGEE. V was clipped by 4 bases and J by 4 bases; unmatched bases: 7. The CDR3 consists of 16 residues. The CDR3: CASSPGLAGGVYEQYF. The CDR3 bases are TGTGCCAGCAGCCCCGGACTAGCGGGGGGTGTTTACGAGCAGTACTTC. The complete variable domain, with remaining parts taken from reference TRBV5-8 and TRBJ2-7, reads EAGVTQSPTHLIKTRGQQATLRCSPISGHTSVYWYQQALGLGLQFLLWYDEGEERNRGNFPPRFSGRQFPNYSSELNVNALELEDSALYLCASSPGLAGGVYEQYFGPGTRLTVT.

This clonotype came up a few times. This chain uses TRBV29-1 with TRBJ1-1; D is undetermined. V lost 1 base to trimming and J lost 10 bases, with 4 bases between them. Germline V gene sequence: CDR1 SQVTM, CDR2 ANQGSEA. CDR3 length: 9 amino acids. The CDR3 sequence is CSVEGVAFF. In DNA form, the CDR3 reads TGCAGCGTTGAAGGGGTAGCTTTCTTT.